This TCR beta chain was sequenced in a study of Ad26.COV2.S vaccination and SARS-CoV-2 variants. Overall study results and limits: Substantial breadth was reported for post-vaccination spike-specific CD8+ and CD4+ T cells.

Sequencing used immunoSEQ multiplex PCR; TCRdb keeps in-frame clones, though not all of them. The sample lists about 350,000 clones, about 88% occurring once. Treatment described: around 19 received Ad26.COV2.S at low or high dose, single or two shots; a few received placebo; per-sample allocation not given. Samples analyzed were those drawn on day 63 after the first vaccine or placebo injection. This clone has only one observation. Its matching antigen is unknown. The CDR3 is 15 residues long. V was cut by 0 bases and J by 2 bases, with 10 bases left in between. Germline V lookup: CDR1 SEHNR, CDR2 FQNEAQ (reference sequence).

The sample was peripheral blood, taken in a trial of Ad26.COV2.S vaccine versus placebo. The sequence came from a person aged 18-60 years who received the Ad26.COV2.S COVID-19 vaccine or a placebo. V gene TRBV7-9 combines with J gene TRBJ1-1; tentative D call: TRBD1 (6 bases). The CDR3 DNA sequence: TGTGCCAGCAGCTTAGCGCTGGGGGCAAACACTGAAGCTTTCTTT. This codes for CASSLALGANTEAFF.